Following are 13 T cell receptor beta chains from one sample sequenced in a study of T cells in Graves' hyperthyroidism and ophthalmopathy. Template material for amplifying TCR beta CDR3 regions consisted of RNA transcripts. First-round RT-PCR targeting the TCR CDR3 was performed with the HTBI primer set. TCRdb re-derived calls from the multiplex PCR reads in MiXCR, one entry per CDR3 protein. The sample lists more than 300,000 distinct CDR3 sequences, about 15% seen once, with almost 35% in the top ten. The specimen was blood. These receptors all come from a woman in her thirties with Graves' hyperthyroidism that later progressed to Graves' ophthalmopathy.

The chain carries TRBV5-4 and TRBJ2-1; D is possibly TRBD1 (5 bases). Trimming cost V 1 base and J 9 bases, with 8 bases left between them. Looked up from germline, CDR1 is SGHNT and CDR2 is YYREEE (reference sequence). The CDR3 totals 12 residues. This CDR3 is CASSLFGAEQFF. The CDR3 coding sequence is TGTGCCAGCAGCTTGTTTGGGGCTGAGCAGTTCTTC. Filled out from reference TRBV5-4 and TRBJ2-1, the complete variable domain reads ETGVTQSPTHLIKTRGQQVTLRCSSQSGHNTVSWYQQALGQGPQFIFQYYREEENGRGNFPPRFSGLQFPNYSSELNVNALELDDSALYLCASSLFGAEQFFGPGTRLTVL.

This clonotype was counted many times. This chain links TRBV6-1 with TRBJ2-3; unclear D gene. V was trimmed by 7 bases and J by 0 bases, leaving 11 bases between them. Germline lookup yields CDR1 MNHNS and CDR2 SASEGT. CDR3 length: 14 residues. In nucleotides, the CDR3 is TGTGCCAGCACGAATAGATGGAGCACAGATACGCAGTATTTT. Its translation: CASTNRWSTDTQYF.

J is TRBJ1-4 and V is TRBV7-9; 11 bases are a match to TRBD1. The length of the CDR3 is 16 residues. Trimming at V came to 1 base and at J to 6 bases, leaving 4 bases not matched to a gene. Germline CDR1 and CDR2: SEHNR and FQNEAQ (reference sequence). CDR3 in DNA: TGTGCCAGCAGCTTAGTTCCGGGACAGGGGGATGAAAAACTGTTTTTT. Translation: CASSLVPGQGDEKLFF.

The sample holds many counts of this clonotype. The chain carries TRBV5-5 and TRBJ2-1, with D possibly being TRBD1 (5 bases). Germline lookup yields CDR1 SGHKS and CDR2 YYEKEE (reference sequence). The CDR3 sequence is 15 residues long. V was shortened by 4 bases and J by 3 bases, with 14 bases between the two germline ends. The CDR3 bases are TGTGCCAGCAGCATACAGGTAGTGATCTACAATGAGCAGTTCTTC. Translation gives CASSIQVVIYNEQFF.

This clonotype was seen a few times. The chain is built from TRBV15 and TRBJ2-4; D perhaps matches TRBD2 (5 bases). The V gene lost 0 bases and the J gene lost 0 bases, with 9 bases spanning the gap. The CDR3 has 16 residues. The germline gives CDR1 LNHNV, CDR2 YYDKDF (reference sequence). The CDR3 sequence is CATSRDLGAAKNIQYF. Written as DNA, the CDR3 is TGTGCCACCAGCAGAGATCTGGGAGCAGCCAAAAACATTCAGTACTTC.

This clonotype was seen ten or more times. The chain has TRBV5-6 and TRBJ2-3; possibly TRBD1 for D (6 bases). CDR3 size: 15 residues. The germline V gene encodes CDR1 SGHDT and CDR2 YYEEEE. The V end lost 0 bases, the J end lost 4 bases, and 12 bases lay between the germline ends. The CDR3 loop is CASSLDTRGSDTQYF. CDR3 in DNA: TGTGCCAGCAGCTTGGATACCAGGGGCTCAGATACGCAGTATTTT.

In this sample, this clonotype turned up many times. CDR3 nucleotide sequence: TGTGCCAGCTCACGCATCTCAGGGGTAGAAAATGAAAAACTGTTTTTT. The encoded protein is CASSRISGVENEKLFF. V and J are TRBV18 and TRBJ1-4; possibly TRBD1 for D (6 bases). V was pared by 4 bases and J by 5 bases, with 17 bases between. Germline CDR1 and CDR2: KGHSH and LQKENI. CDR3 length: 16 amino acids.

This clonotype has ten or more counts. V usage is TRBV27 and J usage is TRBJ2-1; weak D call: TRBD1 (5 bases). V gave up 5 bases and J gave up 8 bases, with 13 bases separating them. The CDR3 sequence is 13 residues long. Germline CDR1 reads MNHEY; CDR2 reads SMNVEV (reference sequence). The chain's CDR3 is CASSPIGRDEQFF. In DNA form, the CDR3 reads TGTGCCAGCAGTCCGATTGGCAGGGATGAGCAGTTCTTC.

Ten or more counts support this clonotype. The rearrangement joins TRBV2 to TRBJ2-7; D is tentatively TRBD1 or TRBD2 (6 bases each). This CDR3 spans 15 amino acids. Trimming shortened V by 6 bases and J by 6 bases, and 21 bases separated the two germline ends. CDR1 is SNHLY, CDR2 FYNNEI, per germline. CDR3 in DNA: TGTGCCAGCAGCGGTCCGGACGGGGGCGGGTTCGAGCAGTACTTC. Translating gives CASSGPDGGGFEQYF.

This clonotype was picked up many times. J is TRBJ1-2 and V is TRBV11-1, with a weak D call TRBD1 (6 bases). The germline V and J ends were trimmed by 5 bases and 5 bases, with 12 bases remaining between them. Germline values: CDR1 SGHAT, CDR2 FQDESV (reference sequence). This CDR3 contains 13 residues. The CDR3 spells CASSAGVSYGYTF. CDR3 DNA sequence: TGTGCCAGCAGCGCAGGGGTCTCGTATGGCTACACCTTC.

This clonotype was recorded at least ten times. This sequence joins TRBV27 and TRBJ1-6; tentatively, D is TRBD1 (6 bases). V was cut by 6 bases and J by 13 bases, with 22 bases left in between. This CDR3 is built from 15 residues. Germline values: CDR1 MNHEY, CDR2 SMNVEV (reference sequence). The CDR3 DNA follows: TGTGCCAGCAGCGTGCGGAGGCAGGGGAGTTTTCCCCTCCACTTT. Amino acid sequence: CASSVRRQGSFPLHF.

This clonotype appeared many times. This rearrangement joins TRBV5-1 to TRBJ1-6, with 7 bases lining up with TRBD1. Germline loops: CDR1 SGHRS, CDR2 YFSETQ. The CDR3 runs to 14 residues. Trimming took 2 bases from V and 6 from J; bases not matched to a gene: 2. As DNA, the CDR3 is TGCGCCAGCAGCTTATCAGGGGGTAATTCACCCCTCCACTTT. This sequence encodes CASSLSGGNSPLHF.

The chain carries TRBV7-8 and TRBJ2-2; D remains ambiguous. CDR3 length equals 15 residues. V was shortened by 1 base and J by 0 bases, with 6 bases between the two germline ends. Germline V gene sequence: CDR1 SGHVS, CDR2 FQNEAQ. CDR3 in DNA: TGTGCCAGCAGCTTAGACCGAGCGAACACCGGGGAGCTGTTTTTT. Translating gives CASSLDRANTGELFF.